This T cell receptor (beta chain) was identified in a study of cytomegalovirus exposure and HLA in healthy donors. In the study overall: Early released data comprised approximately 85 million unique TCRs from HLA-typed donors.

This clone was detected only a few times. The antigen is unknown. Germline CDR1 and CDR2: SGHRS and YFSETQ. The CDR3 runs to 13 residues. V gave up 0 bases and J gave up 6 bases, with 9 bases separating them. Study outcomes and limitations: The majority of CMV-associated TCR beta chains were reported as apparently HLA-restricted in a later analysis. Among TCR sequences, most were rare, though some public TCRs appeared in many donors. Immune exposure information available was restricted to CMV serostatus.

The PCR used 60 Vbeta and 13 Jbeta primers. Sequenced by immunoSEQ multiplex PCR; TCRdb stores in-frame clones only, minus some. The data hold 150,000 to 180,000 clones, with roughly 74% observed a single time. The rearrangement joins TRBV5-1 to TRBJ1-1; no definite D call. The clonotype was recovered from a man aged 18 to 29 in good health and CMV-seronegative. Sequenced: PBMCs. In DNA form, the CDR3 reads TGCGCCAGCAGCTTGGTCGGGGAATCTGAAGCTTTCTTT. Translated, it gives CASSLVGESEAFF.